The clone carrying this T cell receptor (beta chain) was found a few times. Treatment described: oral pan-JAK inhibitor, 5-10 mg twice daily. This CDR3 is built from 14 residues. The germline gives CDR1 GTSNPN, CDR2 SVGIG (reference sequence). V gave up 0 bases and J gave up 2 bases, with 10 bases separating them. The entry originates in a study of CD8+ T cells in alopecia areata. Extraction of RNA preceded its reverse transcription into cDNA, which served as the sequencing template. TCRdb keeps only in-frame clones here, not all; method: immunoSEQ multiplex PCR. The sample gives some 170,000 clones, 58% of which show up once; 16% is in the top ten.

The receptor's source is a human donor with alopecia areata. This chain connects TRBV30 to TRBJ1-2; D is undetermined. The starting material was CD4+ T cells sorted from blood, obtained around week 55, from a patient treated with tofacitinib. CDR3: CAWSVPASNYGYTF. As DNA, the CDR3 is TGTGCCTGGAGTGTACCGGCCTCAAACTATGGCTACACCTTC.